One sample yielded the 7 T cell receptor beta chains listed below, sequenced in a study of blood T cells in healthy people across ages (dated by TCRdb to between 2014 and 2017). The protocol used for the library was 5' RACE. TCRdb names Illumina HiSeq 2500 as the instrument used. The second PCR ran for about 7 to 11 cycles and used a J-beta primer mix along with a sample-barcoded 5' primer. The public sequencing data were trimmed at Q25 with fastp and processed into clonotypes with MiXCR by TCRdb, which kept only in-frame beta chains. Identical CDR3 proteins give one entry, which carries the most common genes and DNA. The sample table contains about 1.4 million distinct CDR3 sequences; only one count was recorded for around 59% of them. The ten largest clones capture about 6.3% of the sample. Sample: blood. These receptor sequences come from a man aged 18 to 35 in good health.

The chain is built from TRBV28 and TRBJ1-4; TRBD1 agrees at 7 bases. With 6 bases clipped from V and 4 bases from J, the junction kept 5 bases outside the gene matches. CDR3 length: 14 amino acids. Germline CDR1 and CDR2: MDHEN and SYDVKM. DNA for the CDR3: TGTGCCAGCAGCCTACAGGGGATTAATGAAAAACTGTTTTTT. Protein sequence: CASSLQGINEKLFF.

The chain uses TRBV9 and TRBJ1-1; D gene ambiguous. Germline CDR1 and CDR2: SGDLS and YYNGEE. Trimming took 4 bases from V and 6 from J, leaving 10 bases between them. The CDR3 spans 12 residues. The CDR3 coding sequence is TGTGCCAGCAGCCCCCAAAGCGCTGAAGCTTTCTTT. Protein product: CASSPQSAEAFF.

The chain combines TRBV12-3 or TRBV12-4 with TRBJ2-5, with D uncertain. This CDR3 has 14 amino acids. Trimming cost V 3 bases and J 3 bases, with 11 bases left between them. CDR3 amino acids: CASSLILGKETQYF. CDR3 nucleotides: TGTGCCAGCAGTTTGATCTTGGGAAAAGAGACCCAGTACTTC.

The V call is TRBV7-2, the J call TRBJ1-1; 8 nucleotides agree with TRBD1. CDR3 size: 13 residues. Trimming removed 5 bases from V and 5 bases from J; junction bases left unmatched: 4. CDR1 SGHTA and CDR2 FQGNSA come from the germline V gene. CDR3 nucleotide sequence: TGTGCCAGCAGCGCAGGGGGCGCGACTGAAGCTTTCTTT. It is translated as CASSAGGATEAFF.

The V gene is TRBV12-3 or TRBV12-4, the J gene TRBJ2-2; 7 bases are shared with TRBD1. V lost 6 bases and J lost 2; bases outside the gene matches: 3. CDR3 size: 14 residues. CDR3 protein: CASRRQGNTGELFF. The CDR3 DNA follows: TGTGCCAGCAGGCGACAGGGCAACACCGGGGAGCTGTTTTTT.

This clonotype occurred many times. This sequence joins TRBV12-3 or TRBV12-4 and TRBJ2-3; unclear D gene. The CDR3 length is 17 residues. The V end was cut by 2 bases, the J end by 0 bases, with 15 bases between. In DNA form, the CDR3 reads TGTGCCAGCAGTTTACCTCTCCCTACCCCTAGCACAGATACGCAGTATTTT. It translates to CASSLPLPTPSTDTQYF.

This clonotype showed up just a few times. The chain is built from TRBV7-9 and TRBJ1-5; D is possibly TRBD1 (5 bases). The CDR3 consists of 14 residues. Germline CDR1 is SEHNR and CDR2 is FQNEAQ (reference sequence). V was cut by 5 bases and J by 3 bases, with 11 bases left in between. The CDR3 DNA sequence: TGTGCCAGCAGCGACGGGACGGACAATCAGCCCCAGCATTTT. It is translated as CASSDGTDNQPQHF.